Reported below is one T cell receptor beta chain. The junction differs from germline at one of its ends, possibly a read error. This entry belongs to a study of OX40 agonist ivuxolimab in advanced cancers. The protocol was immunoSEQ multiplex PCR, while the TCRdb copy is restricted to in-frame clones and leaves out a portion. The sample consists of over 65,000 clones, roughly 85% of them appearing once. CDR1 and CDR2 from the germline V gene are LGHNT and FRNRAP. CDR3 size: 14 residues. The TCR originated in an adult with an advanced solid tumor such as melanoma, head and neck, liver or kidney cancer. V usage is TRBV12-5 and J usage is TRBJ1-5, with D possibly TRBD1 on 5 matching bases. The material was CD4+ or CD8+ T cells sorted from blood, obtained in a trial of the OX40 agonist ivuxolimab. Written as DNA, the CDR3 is TGTGCTAGTGGCTTGGGGCCAACCTATCAGCCCCAGCATTTT. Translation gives CASGLGPTYQPQHF. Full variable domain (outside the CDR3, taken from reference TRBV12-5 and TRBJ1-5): DARVTQTPRHKVTEMGQEVTMRCQPILGHNTVFWYRQTMMQGLELLAYFRNRAPLDDSGMPKDRFSAEMPDATLATLKIQPSEPRDSAVYFCASGLGPTYQPQHFGDGTRLSIL.